Below, 23 T cell receptor beta chains from the same sample are listed, as sequenced in a study of shared clonotypes between healthy human individuals. Sequencing used immunoSEQ multiplex PCR; TCRdb keeps in-frame clones, though not all of them. The sample has roughly 2 million clones; approximately 95% are singletons. Source material: naive CD4+ T cells sorted from blood. The subset: CD45RA+ positively selected. The receptors derive from a young man in good health.

This clone was seen a handful of times. This chain links TRBV2 with TRBJ1-6, with D possibly being TRBD1 (6 bases). V was pared by 6 bases and J by 6 bases, with 12 bases between. The CDR3 loop spans 14 amino acids. CDR1 SNHLY and CDR2 FYNNEI come from the germline V gene. The CDR3 nucleotides read TGTGCCAGCAGCCAGGGGACATCTAATTCACCCCTCCACTTT. It specifies CASSQGTSNSPLHF.

This chain uses TRBV28 with TRBJ1-2, with TRBD1 matching 9 bases. Per the germline V gene, CDR1 is MDHEN and CDR2 is SYDVKM. Unmatched junction bases numbered 14, after V lost 5 bases and J lost 7 bases. This CDR3 has 16 amino acids. The CDR3 spells CASSPVPGQGSGGYTF. For the CDR3, the DNA is TGTGCCAGCAGTCCCGTCCCGGGACAGGGATCGGGTGGCTACACCTTC.

The rearrangement joins TRBV29-1 to TRBJ2-5; the match to TRBD2 covers 12 bases. V trimming: 1 base; J trimming: 2 bases; junction bases outside the gene matches: 14. The V gene's germline CDR1 is SQVTM and CDR2 ANQGSEA. The CDR3 is 19 amino acids. CDR3 DNA sequence: TGCAGCGTTGAAGGACAGGGTAATTTTGGACTAGCGGGGCAAGAGACCCAGTACTTC. Its protein is CSVEGQGNFGLAGQETQYF.

J is TRBJ2-7 and V is TRBV5-6; D uncertain. Germline loops: CDR1 SGHDT, CDR2 YYEEEE. This CDR3 has 16 amino acids. V was shortened by 4 bases and J by 2 bases, with 19 bases between the two germline ends. CDR3 in amino acids: CASSPNWVKNPYEQYF. The CDR3 nucleotides read TGTGCCAGCAGCCCGAACTGGGTCAAGAATCCCTACGAGCAGTACTTC.

This chain uses TRBV30 with TRBJ1-1, with D unclear. Trimming pared 5 bases from V and 6 bases from J, leaving 13 bases between. CDR1 is GTSNPN and CDR2 is SVGIG in the germline V gene (reference sequence). The CDR3 sequence is 12 residues long. The CDR3 nucleotides read TGTGCCTGGCAGGAGAACGGGGCTGAAGCTTTCTTT. This sequence encodes CAWQENGAEAFF. The entire variable domain, with the rest obtained from reference TRBV30 and TRBJ1-1, is as follows: SQTIHQWPATLVQPVGSPLSLECTVEGTSNPNLYWYRQAAGRGLQLLFYSVGIGQISSEVPQNLSASRPQDRQFILSSKKLLLSDSGFYLCAWQENGAEAFFGQGTRLTVV.

This chain links TRBV9 with TRBJ1-3, with 7 bases fitting TRBD1. The trim removed 0 bases at V and 3 bases at J, leaving 3 bases unmatched. The CDR3 length is 15 residues. Germline V gene sequence: CDR1 SGDLS, CDR2 YYNGEE. The CDR3 bases are TGTGCCAGCAGCGTAGGACAGGGCCATGGAAACACCATATATTTT. Protein sequence: CASSVGQGHGNTIYF.

The chain links TRBV10-3 to TRBJ2-7; possible D gene TRBD2, 6 bases. Germline V gene lookup returns CDR1 ENHRY and CDR2 SYGVKD. The length of the CDR3 is 14 residues. V was cut by 2 bases and J by 6 bases, with 14 bases left in between. This CDR3 reads CAISEGGEPSEQYF. The CDR3 DNA reads TGTGCCATCAGTGAGGGCGGGGAACCCTCCGAGCAGTACTTC.

The rearrangement uses TRBV6-1 and TRBJ2-1; D is uncertain. V was shortened by 3 bases and J by 4 bases, with 7 bases between the two germline ends. The germline CDR1 and CDR2 sequences are MNHNS and SASEGT. This CDR3 has 13 amino acids. DNA for the CDR3: TGTGCCAGCAGTGATCAGGCGTACAATGAGCAGTTCTTC. Encoded protein: CASSDQAYNEQFF.

This chain connects TRBV7-2 to TRBJ2-7, with 9 bases matching TRBD2. The germline CDR1 and CDR2 sequences are SGHTA and FQGNSA. This CDR3 has 15 amino acids. Unmatched junction bases numbered 8, after V lost 5 bases and J lost 3 bases. CDR3 coding DNA: TGTGCCAGCAGCCCCCCGGGACTAGCACACTACGAGCAGTACTTC. Protein product: CASSPPGLAHYEQYF.

V is TRBV11-1 and J is TRBJ2-2; D gene unclear. In germline, CDR1 is SGHAT, CDR2 FQDESV (reference sequence). The CDR3 covers 12 residues. The V and J ends lost 4 bases and 5 bases respectively, with 5 bases between them. Written as DNA, the CDR3 is TGTGCCAGCAGCTCCCATACCGGGGAGCTGTTTTTT. This translates into CASSSHTGELFF.

The chain recombines TRBV6-5 with TRBJ1-1; 7 positions match TRBD1. Trimming at V came to 0 bases and at J to 9 bases, leaving 7 bases not matched to a gene. This CDR3 is built from 14 residues. Germline-derived CDR1 and CDR2 are MNHEY and SVGAGI. In DNA, the CDR3 is TGTGCCAGCAGTTACTCACGACAGGGCCTACAAGCTTTCTTT. Protein sequence: CASSYSRQGLQAFF.

This clone was counted once. The CDR3 reads CASSLGLEPNEQFF. For the CDR3, the DNA is TGTGCCAGCAGCTTAGGCTTGGAGCCCAATGAGCAGTTCTTC. The chain combines TRBV11-2 with TRBJ2-1; D gene ambiguous. V lost 1 base and J lost 6, with 10 bases in between. This CDR3 has 14 residues. Per germline, CDR1 SGHAT and CDR2 FQNNGV.

The J gene is TRBJ1-1, the V gene TRBV6-1, with D possibly being TRBD1 (6 bases). The V gene's germline CDR1 is MNHNS and CDR2 SASEGT. V lost 6 bases to trimming and J lost 5 bases, with 19 bases between them. The CDR3 is 15 amino acids. DNA of the CDR3: TGTGCCAGCAGGAAAACCACAGGGTACGCGACTGAAGCTTTCTTT. Its protein product is CASRKTTGYATEAFF.

The V call is TRBV7-6, the J call TRBJ2-7; 9 bases line up with TRBD2. CDR3 length equals 15 residues. V lost 0 bases, J lost 2 bases, and 2 bases stayed unmatched. CDR1 and CDR2 (germline): SGHVS, FNYEAQ. The CDR3: CASSLASGGPYEQYF. CDR3 DNA sequence: TGTGCCAGCAGCTTAGCTAGCGGGGGACCCTACGAGCAGTACTTC.

The chain combines TRBV28 with TRBJ1-1; the D is unclear. CDR1 and CDR2 (germline): MDHEN, SYDVKM. V lost 6 bases to trimming and J lost 2 bases, with 4 bases between them. The CDR3 extends over 11 amino acids. CDR3 nucleotide sequence: TGTGCCAGCAGCCACAACACTGAAGCTTTCTTT. This codes for CASSHNTEAFF.

The CDR3 nucleotides read TGTGCCTGGAGTGTATCGGCGGGAGGGCAGATTTTTCCCCAGTACTTC. As protein: CAWSVSAGGQIFPQYF. The V call is TRBV30, the J call TRBJ2-5, with 9 bases matching TRBD2. After removal of 0 bases from V and 9 bases from J, the junction contained 14 bases not matched to a gene. Germline V lookup: CDR1 GTSNPN, CDR2 SVGIG (reference sequence). This CDR3 spans 16 amino acids.

The chain joins TRBV19 to TRBJ1-5; D is unresolved. This CDR3 comprises 16 residues. Germline V gene data show CDR1 as LNHDA and CDR2 as SQIVND (reference sequence). The V and J ends lost 4 bases and 0 bases respectively, with 13 bases between them. The CDR3 bases are TGTGCCAGTAGTACGCGACGTACAGTTAGCAATCAGCCCCAGCATTTT. Protein: CASSTRRTVSNQPQHF.

This chain connects TRBV5-1 to TRBJ1-2; 9 bases are a match to TRBD1. The CDR3 sequence is 13 residues long. Per germline, CDR1 SGHRS and CDR2 YFSETQ. The J segment lost 4 bases and the V segment lost 9 bases, leaving 7 bases of the junction unmatched. CDR3 protein: CATRQGEGYGYTF. In DNA form, the CDR3 reads TGCGCCACCAGACAGGGGGAAGGCTATGGCTACACCTTC.

The chain combines TRBV6-1 with TRBJ2-2; 7 nucleotides agree with TRBD2. The CDR3 is made up of 17 amino acids. The V and J ends lost 2 bases and 2 bases, in that order; junction bases with no gene match: 8. Germline values: CDR1 MNHNS, CDR2 SASEGT. The CDR3 DNA follows: TGTGCCAGCAGTGAACAGCGGGGAATTGGCAACACCGGGGAGCTGTTTTTT. The encoded protein is CASSEQRGIGNTGELFF.

The chain has TRBV9 and TRBJ2-3; TRBD2 matches 7 bases. In germline, CDR1 is SGDLS, CDR2 YYNGEE. The CDR3 has 16 residues. J lost 1 base, V lost 1 base, and 6 bases had no gene match. DNA of the CDR3: TGTGCCAGCAGCGTATTTGTGGCGGGAGGCACAGATACGCAGTATTTT. Translated: CASSVFVAGGTDTQYF.

The rearrangement joins TRBV29-1 to TRBJ2-1; tentatively, D is TRBD2 (5 bases). Germline CDR1 and CDR2: SQVTM and ANQGSEA. V lost 7 bases to trimming and J lost 5 bases, with 9 bases between them. The CDR3 is 11 amino acids. The CDR3 reads CSAEGDNEQFF. The DNA for the CDR3 is TGCAGCGCTGAGGGAGACAATGAGCAGTTCTTC.

The V and J genes are TRBV25-1 and TRBJ1-4, with TRBD1 matching over 8 bases. V was clipped by 3 bases and J by 4 bases; unmatched bases: 4. CDR1 is MGHDK and CDR2 is SYGVNS in the germline V gene. The CDR3 spans 15 residues. The CDR3 spells CASSDHTGGNEKLFF. CDR3 sequence (DNA): TGTGCCAGCAGTGACCATACAGGGGGTAATGAAAAACTGTTTTTT.

V gene TRBV27 combines with J gene TRBJ2-1; 7 bases match TRBD2. The V gene's germline CDR1 is MNHEY and CDR2 SMNVEV (reference sequence). V trimming: 6 bases; J trimming: 5 bases; junction bases outside the gene matches: 7. The CDR3 length is 14 residues. CDR3: CASSPGLINNEQFF. The CDR3 DNA reads TGTGCCAGCAGCCCGGGACTAATCAACAATGAGCAGTTCTTC.